One sample yielded the 18 T cell receptor beta chains listed below, sequenced in a study of blood T cell repertoires in COVID-19. Profiled with immunoSEQ multiplex PCR; TCRdb holds only in-frame clones, not every one. There are hundreds of thousands of clones in the sample; approximately 85% occur only once, and 2.2% lies in the top ten. Material for sequencing was PBMCs or T cells enriched from blood (not recorded which). The receptors originated from a man aged 25 to 45 who had recovered from COVID-19.

This clone has just one count. J is TRBJ1-1 and V is TRBV3-1 (or the pseudogene TRBV3-2), with D hard to call. This CDR3 comprises 13 residues. Deletions cut 4 bases from V and 6 bases from J, with 12 bases between. The germline V gene encodes CDR1 LGHDT and CDR2 YNNKEL (reference sequence). CDR3 region: CASSPAGGPEAFF. CDR3 DNA: TGTGCCAGCAGCCCAGCCGGCGGGCCTGAAGCTTTCTTT.

Comments on this clone: Other DNA sequences in this specimen translate into the identical CDR3. The CDR3 region is CASSEGGREKLFF. CDR3 sequence (DNA): TGTGCCAGCAGTGAGGGAGGTCGGGAAAAACTGTTTTTT. The rearrangement links TRBV25-1 to TRBJ1-4; no definite D call. The V gene's germline CDR1 is MGHDK and CDR2 SYGVNS. The CDR3 consists of 13 residues. Between the trimmed V and J ends, which lost 3 bases and 8 bases, there was a span of 10 bases.

The chain is built from TRBV19 and TRBJ2-2; D is possibly TRBD2 (6 bases). V lost 3 bases, J lost 4 bases, and 15 bases lay in between. Germline V gene lookup returns CDR1 LNHDA and CDR2 SQIVND (reference sequence). The CDR3 runs to 16 residues. The CDR3 loop is CASSIGGGVGTGELFF. DNA of the CDR3: TGTGCCAGTAGTATTGGAGGAGGGGTTGGCACCGGGGAGCTGTTTTTT.

Remarks on this clone: This CDR3 is also generated by other DNA sequences in the sample. V is TRBV12-3 or TRBV12-4 and J is TRBJ1-4; 9 positions match TRBD1. The CDR3 extends over 13 amino acids. V trimming: 6 bases; J trimming: 8 bases; junction bases outside the gene matches: 4. CDR3 residues: CASSRQGGEKLFF. The CDR3 DNA reads TGTGCCAGCAGCCGACAGGGGGGGGAAAAACTGTTTTTT.

The J gene is TRBJ1-5, the V gene TRBV2, with D possibly TRBD1 on 6 matching bases. The CDR3 totals 13 residues. The germline V gene encodes CDR1 SNHLY and CDR2 FYNNEI. V gave up 6 bases and J gave up 4 bases, with 10 bases separating them. The CDR3, as DNA: TGTGCCAGCAGCGAGGGGGGGAATCAGCCCCAGCATTTT. Amino acid sequence: CASSEGGNQPQHF.

The gene calls are TRBV30 and TRBJ2-3; TRBD2 matches 7 bases. The V and J ends lost 2 bases and 1 base, in that order; junction bases with no gene match: 3. CDR3 length equals 14 residues. CDR1 GTSNPN and CDR2 SVGIG come from the germline V gene (reference sequence). This CDR3 reads CAWSRLAGTDTQYF. CDR3 bases: TGTGCCTGGAGTAGGCTAGCGGGCACAGATACGCAGTATTTT.

The chain has TRBV20-1 and TRBJ1-1; D is undetermined. Germline CDR1 is DFQATT and CDR2 is SNEGSKA (reference sequence). This CDR3 is built from 11 residues. V was cut by 5 bases and J by 8 bases, with 12 bases left in between. In nucleotides, the CDR3 is TGCAGTGCTCGGGGTCCTCCCGAAGCTTTCTTT. This sequence encodes CSARGPPEAFF.

The rearrangement joins TRBV3-1 (or the pseudogene TRBV3-2) to TRBJ1-1, with D maybe TRBD1 (5 bases). The CDR3 spans 12 residues. The ends were cut back, 1 base at V and 10 bases at J, with 10 bases in the middle. Germline values: CDR1 LGHDT, CDR2 YNNKEL (reference sequence). CDR3 amino acids: CASSQGGGGAFF. The CDR3 region has the DNA TGTGCCAGCAGCCAAGGGGGCGGGGGAGCTTTCTTT.

The chain links TRBV10-3 to TRBJ1-5, with TRBD1 matching over 8 bases. V trimming: 0 bases; J trimming: 2 bases; junction bases outside the gene matches: 6. The length of the CDR3 is 17 residues. Germline V gives CDR1 ENHRY, CDR2 SYGVKD. CDR3 region: CAISESTRGQGNQPQHF. CDR3 sequence (DNA): TGTGCCATCAGTGAGTCGACGAGGGGACAGGGCAATCAGCCCCAGCATTTT.

The chain joins TRBV27 to TRBJ2-3, with TRBD2 identical over 10 bases. J lost 1 base, V lost 3 bases, and 10 bases had no gene match. This CDR3 comprises 18 residues. Germline-derived CDR1 and CDR2 are MNHEY and SMNVEV (reference sequence). The CDR3 spells CASSLARSGTSGTDTQYF. The CDR3 coding sequence is TGTGCCAGCAGTTTGGCCCGCTCCGGGACTAGCGGCACAGATACGCAGTATTTT.

This clone came up once. The rearrangement links TRBV18 to TRBJ1-5, with 7 bases that match TRBD1. V shed 4 bases, J shed 9 bases, and the junction held 6 bases outside the gene matches. Looked up from germline, CDR1 is KGHSH and CDR2 is LQKENI. The CDR3 has 13 residues. The CDR3 here is CASSQGRDRPQHF. CDR3 sequence (DNA): TGTGCCAGCTCACAGGGCAGGGACAGGCCCCAGCATTTT.

This clone has only one observation. The rearrangement uses TRBV6-5 and TRBJ1-1; 9 bases line up with TRBD1. The CDR3 has 13 amino acids. Germline V gene sequence: CDR1 MNHEY, CDR2 SVGAGI. Germline trimming cut 6 bases from V and 5 bases from J; bases unmatched to any gene: 4. Here the CDR3 reads CASSLQGATEAFF. Written as DNA, the CDR3 is TGTGCCAGCAGCTTACAGGGGGCTACTGAAGCTTTCTTT.

The rearrangement uses TRBV7-3 and TRBJ2-2, with D possibly matching TRBD2 (7 bases). CDR1 is SGHTA, CDR2 FQGTGA, per germline. CDR3 size: 16 residues. Trimming shortened V by 5 bases and J by 1 base, and 14 bases separated the two germline ends. CDR3 in DNA: TGTGCCAGCAGCGGGCGGGGGCTAGAGAACACCGGGGAGCTGTTTTTT. Translation: CASSGRGLENTGELFF.

This sequence joins TRBV15 and TRBJ2-1; tentative D call: TRBD2 (7 bases). V was trimmed by 0 bases and J by 14 bases, leaving 20 bases between them. The CDR3 length is 15 residues. The germline CDR1 and CDR2 sequences are LNHNV and YYDKDF (reference sequence). The CDR3 loop reads CATSRDLPSGGRKFF. Here the CDR3 DNA reads TGTGCCACCAGCAGAGATTTACCCTCGGGGGGCAGGAAGTTCTTC.

J is TRBJ2-3 and V is TRBV2, with 9 bases aligning to TRBD2. Germline loops: CDR1 SNHLY, CDR2 FYNNEI. Trimming removed 7 bases from V and 6 bases from J; junction bases left unmatched: 5. The CDR3 runs to 13 residues. CDR3 in amino acids: CASNGLARDTQYF. DNA for the CDR3: TGTGCCAGCAATGGACTAGCGCGTGATACGCAGTATTTT.

This clone was seen a handful of times. Other DNA variants within this sample encode the same CDR3. The genes are TRBV2 and TRBJ1-5; 8 positions agree with TRBD1. Germline-derived CDR1 and CDR2 are SNHLY and FYNNEI. V shed 4 bases and J 1 base; nucleotides not matched to a gene: 0. This CDR3 is built from 14 residues. This chain's CDR3 is CASSGQGSNQPQHF. For the CDR3, the DNA is TGTGCCAGCAGTGGACAGGGGAGCAATCAGCCCCAGCATTTT.

This clone was counted a few times. This chain uses TRBV21-1 with TRBJ1-2; no check of the table's D call, TRBD1, against the DNA was made. TRBV21-1 is an annotated pseudogene. The CDR3 runs 15 residues. This CDR3 reads CASSSPLGRRYGYTF. CDR3 DNA: TGTGCCAGCAGCTCGCCTCTGGGGCGTAGATATGGCTACACCTTC.

V gene TRBV25-1 combines with J gene TRBJ1-6; D is undetermined. This CDR3 contains 14 residues. V lost 4 bases, J lost 7 bases, and 11 bases lay in between. Per germline, CDR1 MGHDK and CDR2 SYGVNS. The CDR3 reads CASSGNSGNSPLHF. For the CDR3, the DNA is TGTGCCAGCAGTGGGAACTCAGGAAATTCACCCCTCCACTTT.